This T cell receptor (beta chain) derives from a study of cytomegalovirus exposure and HLA in healthy donors. With respect to this clone: The target antigen is unknown.

Germline loops: CDR1 SEHNR, CDR2 FQNEAQ (reference sequence). The length of the CDR3 is 16 residues. Trimming took 3 bases from V and 9 from J; bases not matched to a gene: 14. Study findings and constraints: Analyses of presence/absence relied on an assumption of roughly uniform sequencing depth across donors. Later analysis revealed greater clonal expansion in HLA-associated TCR beta chains than in equally common others. Rarity characterized most TCR sequences, yet some public TCRs appeared in many donors.

The primer mix had 60 Vbeta and 13 Jbeta primers. The method was immunoSEQ multiplex PCR; TCRdb's version includes in-frame clones alone and lacks a portion of them. The table shows roughly 190,000 clones, with roughly four fifths occurring only once. The rearrangement links TRBV7-9 to TRBJ1-1; 9 bases are shared with TRBD1. The clonotype originates from a man aged 18 to 35 in good health and CMV-seronegative. The sequenced sample was PBMCs. CDR3 protein: CASSFQGQGGGEQAFF. Here the CDR3 DNA reads TGTGCCAGCAGCTTCCAGGGACAGGGCGGAGGGGAACAAGCTTTCTTT.